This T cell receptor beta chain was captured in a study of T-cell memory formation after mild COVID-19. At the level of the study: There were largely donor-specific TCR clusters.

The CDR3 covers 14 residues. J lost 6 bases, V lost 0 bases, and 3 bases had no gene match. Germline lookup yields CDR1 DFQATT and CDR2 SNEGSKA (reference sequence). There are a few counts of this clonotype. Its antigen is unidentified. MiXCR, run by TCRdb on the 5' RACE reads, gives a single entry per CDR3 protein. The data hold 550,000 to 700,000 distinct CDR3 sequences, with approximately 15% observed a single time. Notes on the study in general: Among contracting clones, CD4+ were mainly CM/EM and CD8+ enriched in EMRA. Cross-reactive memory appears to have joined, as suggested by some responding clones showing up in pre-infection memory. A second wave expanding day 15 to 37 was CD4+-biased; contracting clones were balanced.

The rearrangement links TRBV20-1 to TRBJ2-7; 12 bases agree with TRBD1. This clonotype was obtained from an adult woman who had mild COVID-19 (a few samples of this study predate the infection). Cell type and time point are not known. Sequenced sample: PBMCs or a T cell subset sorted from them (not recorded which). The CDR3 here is CSARDRDRGLEQYF. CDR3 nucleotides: TGCAGTGCTAGAGATCGGGACAGGGGGCTCGAGCAGTACTTC.